A selection of T cell receptor beta chains follows, all from one sample in a study of T cells in Graves' hyperthyroidism and ophthalmopathy. TCRdb fed the multiplex PCR reads into MiXCR, producing one record per CDR3 protein. The profile shows 730,000 or so distinct CDR3 sequences, approximately 19% of them singletons. The sequencing sample was made of blood. The source of these receptors is a woman between 45 and 60 years old with Graves' hyperthyroidism that later progressed to Graves' ophthalmopathy. The CDR3 runs from the conserved cysteine through the conserved F or W. The order of the fields is CDR3 DNA, CDR3 protein, J gene, V gene, clone size, D gene. The D gene is left open where the match is weak. Part of the rows lack a size; the others show once, few, many or a class for expanded clones.

TGTGCCAGCAGTGAAGGGGGGGTCACCGGGGAGCTGTTTTTT | CASSEGGVTGELFF | TRBJ2-2 | TRBV6-1 | - | -
TGCAGTGCGGAAATCAGCCGGGACAGTCTTTTTATAGCACGTCAGCCCCAGCATTTT | CSAEISRDSLFIARQPQHF | TRBJ1-5 | TRBV20-1 | - | TRBD1
TGTGCCAGCAGCCCCCGGCCAACGGAGGGATCACCCCTCCACTTT | CASSPRPTEGSPLHF | TRBJ1-6 | TRBV3-1 | - | -
TGTGCCAGCAGCCCCCGGACAGGGGGCCCAGATACGCAGTATTTT | CASSPRTGGPDTQYF | TRBJ2-3 | TRBV11-3 | few | TRBD1
TGCGCCAGCAGCATCGGACGCTCCTCGGGGTACAATGAGCAGTTCTTC | CASSIGRSSGYNEQFF | TRBJ2-1 | TRBV5-1 | many | -
TGTGCCAGCATGGCCGGGACAGGGCCAGTTCAGGATGGCTACACCTTC | CASMAGTGPVQDGYTF | TRBJ1-2 | TRBV27 | many | TRBD1
TGTGCCAGCAGCTTCCCCTCGGCTAGCGGACAAGAGACCCAGTACTTC | CASSFPSASGQETQYF | TRBJ2-5 | TRBV7-9 | - | TRBD2
TGCAGTGCTAGGGATTATCGGGGCGGTCGCTACGAGCAGTACTTC | CSARDYRGGRYEQYF | TRBJ2-7 | TRBV20-1 | few | -
TGTGCCAGCAGCCCTGACAGGGTCGGGCAGCCCCAGCATTTT | CASSPDRVGQPQHF | TRBJ1-5 | TRBV3-1 | many | TRBD1
TGTGCCAGCAGCCTCACGGGACTTGGACCAGATACGCAGTATTTT | CASSLTGLGPDTQYF | TRBJ2-3 | TRBV7-2 | many | -
TGTGCCACCGCCCTAGCAGGAGAGACCCAGTACTTC | CATALAGETQYF | TRBJ2-5 | TRBV7-9 | many | -
TGCAGTGCCAAGACAGGGATCGAAGAGACCCAGTACTTC | CSAKTGIEETQYF | TRBJ2-5 | TRBV20-1 | - | TRBD1
TGTGCCTGGAGTGCAGGGGGGGCCGAGCAGTACTTC | CAWSAGGAEQYF | TRBJ2-7 | TRBV30 | many | -
TGTGCCAGCAGCTTAGTTTCCCGACAGGAGGCTTTCTTT | CASSLVSRQEAFF | TRBJ1-1 | TRBV13 | - | -
TGTGCTAGCAGCTTAAACAAGGTAGAAGAGACCCAGTACTTC | CASSLNKVEETQYF | TRBJ2-5 | TRBV7-7 | many | -
TGCGCCAGCAGTGTGGGCAGGGGGCCGTCTGAAGCTTTCTTT | CASSVGRGPSEAFF | TRBJ1-1 | TRBV10-1 | many | TRBD1
TGCAGTGCTAGAGAAGGGGGTAAGAACAATGAGCAGTTCTTC | CSAREGGKNNEQFF | TRBJ2-1 | TRBV20-1 | few | -
TGTGCCAGCTCACCGCCCGGGACAACATACGAGCAGTACTTC | CASSPPGTTYEQYF | TRBJ2-7 | TRBV18 | few | -
TGTGCCAGCAGCCCCGCGAGACAGGGCCTAGCTGAAAAACTGTTTTTT | CASSPARQGLAEKLFF | TRBJ1-4 | TRBV6-1 | - | TRBD1
TGTGCCAGCAGTTTAATATTAGCGGGGGATCCAGATACGCAGTATTTT | CASSLILAGDPDTQYF | TRBJ2-3 | TRBV12-3/TRBV12-4 | many | TRBD2
TGTGCCAGCAGCCCCGGTGGGGGCGCCCATGGCTACACCTTC | CASSPGGGAHGYTF | TRBJ1-2 | TRBV7-6 | few | -
TGTGCCAGCAGCTGCGTGAGGAGGGACAATCAGCCCCAGCATTTT | CASSCVRRDNQPQHF | TRBJ1-5 | TRBV11-3 | many | -
TGTGCCAGCAGCCTATCCAGGGTGGATGGCTACACCTTC | CASSLSRVDGYTF | TRBJ1-2 | TRBV11-2 | - | -
TGCGCCAGCAGCTCAAGACTAGCGGCCAGCACAGATACGCAGTATTTT | CASSSRLAASTDTQYF | TRBJ2-3 | TRBV5-1 | many | TRBD2
TGTGCCAGCAGTTACTCGAAGGGGTTTTCAGATTACGAGCAGTACTTC | CASSYSKGFSDYEQYF | TRBJ2-7 | TRBV6-5 | - | -
TGTGCCGGGGCGGTGGCGGGGGTGGAGGATACGCAGTATTTT | CAGAVAGVEDTQYF | TRBJ2-3 | TRBV12-3/TRBV12-4 | many | TRBD2
TGTGCCAGCAGCCAAGATCGAAGAACCGGGGAGCTGTTTTTT | CASSQDRRTGELFF | TRBJ2-2 | TRBV3-1 | many | -
TGTGCCAGCAGCGAAACTGTGCCCTTTTCCGAGCAGTACTTC | CASSETVPFSEQYF | TRBJ2-7 | TRBV9 | - | -
TGTGCCAGCAGCCCGACGGACGTGTATAGCAATCAGCCCCAGCATTTT | CASSPTDVYSNQPQHF | TRBJ1-5 | TRBV7-8 | few | -
TGTGCCAGCAGCCGAGTAGCGGGGCGGAACACCGGGGAGCTGTTTTTT | CASSRVAGRNTGELFF | TRBJ2-2 | TRBV7-3 | few | TRBD2
TGCGCCAGCAGTTTTGGCCCCGGGACAGGTAACGAAAAACTGTTTTTT | CASSFGPGTGNEKLFF | TRBJ1-4 | TRBV5-1 | few | TRBD1
TGCAGTGCTAGTGGTAACCTGGAGACCCAGTACTTC | CSASGNLETQYF | TRBJ2-5 | TRBV20-1 | - | -
TGTGCCAGCAGTGAATTTGAGGTCAAGGGGCTCGAGACCCAGTACTTC | CASSEFEVKGLETQYF | TRBJ2-5 | TRBV6-1 | many | -
TGTGCCAGCAGCTTAAGATATGACTATAATTCACCCCTCCACTTT | CASSLRYDYNSPLHF | TRBJ1-6 | TRBV7-8 | many | -
TGTGCCTCCAACCTGCCGGGACAGAGCACAGATACGCAGTATTTT | CASNLPGQSTDTQYF | TRBJ2-3 | TRBV30 | many | TRBD1
TGTGCCAGCAGCGTACCCCGGGACGGGGGGTACTATGGCTACACCTTC | CASSVPRDGGYYGYTF | TRBJ1-2 | TRBV9 | - | -
TGTGCCAGCAGCTACGCTGTCGGTATGAACACTGAAGCTTTCTTT | CASSYAVGMNTEAFF | TRBJ1-1 | TRBV7-9 | - | -
TGTGCCAGCAGTTATGACGGGACAGTAGAAGAGACCCAGTACTTC | CASSYDGTVEETQYF | TRBJ2-5 | TRBV6-2/TRBV6-3 | many | TRBD1
TGCAGCGTCGAGGGGGGGGGAGGCACAGATACGCAGTATTTT | CSVEGGGGTDTQYF | TRBJ2-3 | TRBV29-1 | few | -
TGTGCCAGCAGCCCCACGGGGACAGGCAGCAGGGATGGCTACACCTTC | CASSPTGTGSRDGYTF | TRBJ1-2 | TRBV3-1 | few | TRBD1
TGTGCCAGCACTAGGGACACAGATAATTCACCCCTCCACTTT | CASTRDTDNSPLHF | TRBJ1-6 | TRBV6-1 | - | -
TGCAGTGCTAGAGGGCCGCTTACAAGTTCTGGAAACACCATATATTTT | CSARGPLTSSGNTIYF | TRBJ1-3 | TRBV20-1 | - | -
TGTGCCAGCAGTCTAGAGGACTCCACTGAAGCTTTCTTT | CASSLEDSTEAFF | TRBJ1-1 | TRBV2 | - | -
TGTGCCTGGAGTTCCGAACGCAATCAGCCCCAGCATTTT | CAWSSERNQPQHF | TRBJ1-5 | TRBV30 | - | -
TGTGCCAGCAGTGAAGCGGCTAGCGGGGCGTACAATGAGCAGTTCTTC | CASSEAASGAYNEQFF | TRBJ2-1 | TRBV2 | many | TRBD2
TGCAGCGTCATCCGGGACTCTCACTACAATGAGCAGTTCTTC | CSVIRDSHYNEQFF | TRBJ2-1 | TRBV20-1 | - | -
TGTGCCAGCAGTGAAGCGGACACATGGAACACTGAAGCTTTCTTT | CASSEADTWNTEAFF | TRBJ1-1 | TRBV2 | many | -
TGCAGTGCGAGGAGATCGGGTGAAGCTTTCTTT | CSARRSGEAFF | TRBJ1-1 | TRBV20-1 | few | -
TGTGCCAGCGGGGCGGCTACCAGCTCCTACAATGAGCAGTTCTTC | CASGAATSSYNEQFF | TRBJ2-1 | TRBV2 | many | -
TGTGCCAGCAGCCAATTGGGGGCCACAGATACGCAGTATTTT | CASSQLGATDTQYF | TRBJ2-3 | TRBV7-9 | - | -
TGTGCCAGCAGTTTAGAATGGGAACCCTACGAGCAGTACTTC | CASSLEWEPYEQYF | TRBJ2-7 | TRBV12-3/TRBV12-4 | many | -
TGCAGCGTTGGGGACAGGGGCGGTCAGCCCCAGCATTTT | CSVGDRGGQPQHF | TRBJ1-5 | TRBV29-1 | many | TRBD1
TGTGCCAGCAGCTTAGTAGACTACTACGAGCAGTACTTC | CASSLVDYYEQYF | TRBJ2-7 | TRBV11-2 | many | -